This T cell receptor beta chain was retrieved from a study of monozygotic twins with inflammatory bowel disease. Note on this clonotype: As yet, its antigen is unknown.

Molecular identifiers with 6-nucleotide sample barcodes were added during cDNA synthesis via template switching. TCRdb re-called the 5' RACE reads and catalogs CDR3 proteins one per entry, DNA excluded. The sample spans approximately 400,000 distinct CDR3 sequences; the ten largest clones claim under 3%. Germline-derived CDR1 and CDR2 are GTSNPN and SVGIG (reference sequence). The CDR3 has 12 amino acids. General study points: Neither one strong signal nor one clonotype associated with IBD was supported. Whereas healthy co-twins had higher TCRbeta diversity (inverse Simpson), IBD patients had lower diversity. Clonotype sharing was lower in IBD patients than healthy twins, most markedly with disease activity.

Sequenced: blood. The chain uses TRBV30 and TRBJ1-5. This sequence was found in a human donor with ulcerative colitis or Crohn's disease, or a healthy co-twin of an affected twin (not recorded which). The CDR3 is CAWGKVWGPQHF.